This T cell receptor (beta chain) was recorded in a study of T-cell reconstitution after alpha-beta-depleted transplantation in children. Unique molecular identifiers tagged the TCRbeta library. Using its own MiXCR run on the PCR reads, TCRdb lists one record per CDR3 protein. The sample contains a few hundred thousand distinct CDR3 sequences, roughly 21% of which appear only once. The V and J ends lost 6 bases and 3 bases, in that order; junction bases with no gene match: 13. The germline gives CDR1 ENHRY, CDR2 SYGVKD. The CDR3 has 17 residues. V gene TRBV10-3 combines with J gene TRBJ2-2; TRBD2 matches 7 bases. Sample: PBMCs from the stem cell graft donor, taken from the stem cell graft. This sequence was found in a human donor who donated a stem cell graft to a child with acute myeloid leukemia. DNA for the CDR3: TGTGCCATCAGGAAATTTGGACTAGGAGGGGACACCGGGGAGCTGTTTTTT. It translates to CAIRKFGLGGDTGELFF.